This is a list of T cell receptor beta chains from one sample in a study of cytomegalovirus exposure and HLA in healthy donors. The data were produced by immunoSEQ multiplex PCR, yet TCRdb's version contains in-frame clones alone and is incomplete. The data show around 120,000 clones, 70% to 80% seen once. The sequenced material came from PBMCs. The receptors here all came from a woman in her forties or fifties in good health and CMV-seropositive. CDR3s include the opening cysteine and the closing phenylalanine or tryptophan. Fields, in order: D gene, V gene, clone size, J gene, CDR3 DNA, CDR3 protein. D genes are given only for firm matches. Part of the rows lack a size; the others show once, few, many or a class for expanded clones.

D gene: TRBD1
V gene: TRBV28
clone size: .
J gene: TRBJ1-4
CDR3 DNA: TGTGCCAGCAGTTGGCCAGGGGGCATAGAAAAACTGTTTTTT
CDR3 protein: CASSWPGGIEKLFF

D gene: TRBD1
V gene: TRBV18
clone size: few
J gene: TRBJ2-5
CDR3 DNA: TGTGCCAGCTCACACAGGGGCCAAGAGACCCAGTACTTC
CDR3 protein: CASSHRGQETQYF

D gene: .
V gene: TRBV7-3
clone size: .
J gene: TRBJ1-1
CDR3 DNA: TGTGCCAGCAGTGAGGACAGTCTGAACACTGAAGCTTTCTTT
CDR3 protein: CASSEDSLNTEAFF

D gene: TRBD1
V gene: TRBV5-1
clone size: .
J gene: TRBJ2-5
CDR3 DNA: TGCGCCACCCGGGACAGGAGACAAGAGACCCAGTACTTC
CDR3 protein: CATRDRRQETQYF

D gene: TRBD1
V gene: TRBV28
clone size: .
J gene: TRBJ2-6
CDR3 DNA: TGTGCCAGCAGTTCCTACAGGGGTGACGGGGCCAACGTCCTGACTTTC
CDR3 protein: CASSSYRGDGANVLTF

D gene: .
V gene: TRBV7-9
clone size: .
J gene: TRBJ2-3
CDR3 DNA: TGTGCCAGCAGCCGAGGATCTGCGACAGATACGCAGTATTTT
CDR3 protein: CASSRGSATDTQYF

D gene: TRBD1
V gene: TRBV5-1
clone size: .
J gene: TRBJ2-4
CDR3 DNA: TGCGCCAGCAGCGAATGGGACAGCCCCCTACTAGCCAAAAACATTCAGTACTTC
CDR3 protein: CASSEWDSPLLAKNIQYF

D gene: .
V gene: TRBV27
clone size: .
J gene: TRBJ1-1
CDR3 DNA: TGTGCCAGCAGTTCCCGACAGGCCATGGCCGGGGTGAACACTGAAGCTTTCTTT
CDR3 protein: CASSSRQAMAGVNTEAFF

D gene: .
V gene: TRBV5-1
clone size: .
J gene: TRBJ1-2
CDR3 DNA: TGCGCCAGCAGCTTGGTTCAGGGTGCCTATGGCTACACCTTC
CDR3 protein: CASSLVQGAYGYTF

D gene: .
V gene: TRBV19
clone size: .
J gene: TRBJ1-4
CDR3 DNA: TGTGCCAGTAGTATAGCCCTGGACAGCCAATATGAAAAACTGTTTTTT
CDR3 protein: CASSIALDSQYEKLFF

D gene: .
V gene: TRBV6-4
clone size: .
J gene: TRBJ2-6
CDR3 DNA: TGTGCCAGCAGTGAGGGGAGTGGATACTCTGGGGCCAACGTCCTGACTTTC
CDR3 protein: CASSEGSGYSGANVLTF

D gene: .
V gene: TRBV6-1
clone size: .
J gene: TRBJ2-7
CDR3 DNA: TGTGCCAGCAGTGAAGGGACAGCCTACGAGCAGTACTTC
CDR3 protein: CASSEGTAYEQYF

D gene: .
V gene: TRBV30
clone size: few
J gene: TRBJ1-1
CDR3 DNA: TGTGCCTGGAGTAGAATGTCCCTACCTGAAGCTTTCTTT
CDR3 protein: CAWSRMSLPEAFF

D gene: TRBD1
V gene: TRBV28
clone size: .
J gene: TRBJ2-7
CDR3 DNA: TGTGCCAGCAGAGGACAGGGGGCCACCTACGAGCAGTACTTC
CDR3 protein: CASRGQGATYEQYF

D gene: .
V gene: TRBV2
clone size: .
J gene: TRBJ1-1
CDR3 DNA: TGTGCCAGCAGTGACGGGGTTGGGGACACTGAAGCTTTCTTT
CDR3 protein: CASSDGVGDTEAFF

D gene: .
V gene: TRBV11-1
clone size: .
J gene: TRBJ2-7
CDR3 DNA: TGTGCCAGCAGCTCCGACACTGAGCAGTACTTC
CDR3 protein: CASSSDTEQYF

D gene: TRBD1
V gene: TRBV29-1
clone size: .
J gene: TRBJ1-2
CDR3 DNA: TGCAGCGTGGCGACAGGGACTAACTATGGCTACACCTTC
CDR3 protein: CSVATGTNYGYTF

D gene: .
V gene: TRBV7-8
clone size: .
J gene: TRBJ2-1
CDR3 DNA: TGTGCCAGCACCCTAGACGAGCCCTGGCGGTACAATGAGCAGTTCTTC
CDR3 protein: CASTLDEPWRYNEQFF

D gene: TRBD1
V gene: TRBV9
clone size: .
J gene: TRBJ2-7
CDR3 DNA: TGTGCCAGCAGCGTAGAGTTCGGACAGGGCCCCTACGAGCAGTACTTC
CDR3 protein: CASSVEFGQGPYEQYF

D gene: .
V gene: TRBV6-6
clone size: .
J gene: TRBJ2-5
CDR3 DNA: TGTGCCAGCAGTTCCAGGGAGACCCAGTACTTC
CDR3 protein: CASSSRETQYF

D gene: .
V gene: TRBV27
clone size: .
J gene: TRBJ1-3
CDR3 DNA: TGTGCCAGCGGGCGAGGAAACACCATATATTTT
CDR3 protein: CASGRGNTIYF

D gene: .
V gene: TRBV7-2
clone size: .
J gene: TRBJ2-3
CDR3 DNA: TGTGCCAGCAGCTTAGCGGGGACATTGGCGCAGTATTTT
CDR3 protein: CASSLAGTLAQYF

D gene: .
V gene: TRBV5-6
clone size: .
J gene: TRBJ2-7
CDR3 DNA: TGTGCCAGCAGCCTCTTCCTCAGGGAAAGAGCCTACGAGCAGTACTTC
CDR3 protein: CASSLFLRERAYEQYF

D gene: TRBD2
V gene: TRBV5-6
clone size: few
J gene: TRBJ2-5
CDR3 DNA: TGTGCCAGCAGCCGAGCGGGACCGCCGGGGGGGGAGACCCAGTACTTC
CDR3 protein: CASSRAGPPGGETQYF

D gene: TRBD1
V gene: TRBV5-1
clone size: once
J gene: TRBJ1-4
CDR3 DNA: TGCGCCAGCAGCTCAACAGGGGGGGATGAAAAACTGTTTTTT
CDR3 protein: CASSSTGGDEKLFF

D gene: .
V gene: TRBV5-1
clone size: .
J gene: TRBJ1-1
CDR3 DNA: TGCGCCAGCAGCTTGGCCCAGATGAACACTGAAGCTTTCTTT
CDR3 protein: CASSLAQMNTEAFF

D gene: TRBD1
V gene: TRBV19
clone size: .
J gene: TRBJ1-5
CDR3 DNA: TGTGCCAGTAGTACCACAGGGGACAATCAGCCCCAGCATTTT
CDR3 protein: CASSTTGDNQPQHF

D gene: .
V gene: TRBV14
clone size: .
J gene: TRBJ1-2
CDR3 DNA: TGTGCCAGCAGCCAAGATCGGTCAGGGTCGCACTATGGCTACACCTTC
CDR3 protein: CASSQDRSGSHYGYTF

D gene: .
V gene: TRBV18
clone size: .
J gene: TRBJ2-4
CDR3 DNA: TGTGCCAGCTCACCGGAGGGAGCACTAGCCAAAAACATTCAGTACTTC
CDR3 protein: CASSPEGALAKNIQYF

D gene: TRBD2
V gene: TRBV4-2
clone size: .
J gene: TRBJ2-1
CDR3 DNA: TGTGCCAGCAGCCCCTTACCCGCGGGAGGATTCGTAAATGAGCAGTTCTTC
CDR3 protein: CASSPLPAGGFVNEQFF

D gene: TRBD2
V gene: TRBV4-3
clone size: .
J gene: TRBJ2-7
CDR3 DNA: TGCGCCAGCAGCTATGTAGCGGGGGCCTCCTACGAGCAGTACTTC
CDR3 protein: CASSYVAGASYEQYF

D gene: .
V gene: TRBV18
clone size: .
J gene: TRBJ1-1
CDR3 DNA: TGTGCCAGCTCACCTTATCAGGTAACTGAAGCTTTCTTT
CDR3 protein: CASSPYQVTEAFF

D gene: .
V gene: TRBV28
clone size: .
J gene: TRBJ2-7
CDR3 DNA: TGTGCCAGCAGTTTCCTGGGAATCTCAGGGGGGGAGCAGTACTTC
CDR3 protein: CASSFLGISGGEQYF

D gene: .
V gene: TRBV29-1
clone size: .
J gene: TRBJ1-1
CDR3 DNA: TGCAGCGTTGCCATCTCAGGGGTCAAGAACACTGAAGCTTTCTTT
CDR3 protein: CSVAISGVKNTEAFF

D gene: TRBD2
V gene: TRBV4-3
clone size: once
J gene: TRBJ2-7
CDR3 DNA: TGCGCCAGCAGCCCTGGGACTAGCGGGGGCCAGAGATCAACCTACGAGCAGTACTTC
CDR3 protein: CASSPGTSGGQRSTYEQYF

D gene: .
V gene: TRBV5-1
clone size: .
J gene: TRBJ1-2
CDR3 DNA: TGCGCCAGCAGCCCGGTAGCTAACTATGGCTACACCTTC
CDR3 protein: CASSPVANYGYTF

D gene: .
V gene: TRBV4-1
clone size: few
J gene: TRBJ2-1
CDR3 DNA: TGCGCCAGCAGCCTTGGGGAGGCGGTCTACAATGAGCAGTTCTTC
CDR3 protein: CASSLGEAVYNEQFF

D gene: .
V gene: TRBV5-1
clone size: .
J gene: TRBJ1-1
CDR3 DNA: TGCGCCAGCAGCTTGGAGATCGGGGTCACTGAAGCTTTCTTT
CDR3 protein: CASSLEIGVTEAFF

D gene: .
V gene: TRBV10-3
clone size: once
J gene: TRBJ1-5
CDR3 DNA: TGTGCCATCAGTGAGGAGGGCAATCAGCCCCAGCATTTT
CDR3 protein: CAISEEGNQPQHF

D gene: .
V gene: TRBV19
clone size: .
J gene: TRBJ1-1
CDR3 DNA: TGTGCCAGTAGCAGCCGACAGGAGAACACTGAAGCTTTCTTT
CDR3 protein: CASSSRQENTEAFF

D gene: .
V gene: TRBV5-4
clone size: .
J gene: TRBJ1-1
CDR3 DNA: TGTGCTAGCAGCTTACCCCAGGGAGGGGTGAACACTGAAGCTTTCTTT
CDR3 protein: CASSLPQGGVNTEAFF

D gene: TRBD1
V gene: TRBV7-2
clone size: .
J gene: TRBJ1-2
CDR3 DNA: TGTGCCAGCAGCTTATCACAGGGGACCCGCTATGGCTACACCTTC
CDR3 protein: CASSLSQGTRYGYTF

D gene: .
V gene: TRBV28
clone size: .
J gene: TRBJ1-1
CDR3 DNA: TGTGCCAGCAGTTTACAGGGAGGATATGGTGAAGCTTTCTTT
CDR3 protein: CASSLQGGYGEAFF

D gene: TRBD1
V gene: TRBV4-3
clone size: .
J gene: TRBJ1-6
CDR3 DNA: TGCGCCAGCAGCCAAGAGGCGACGACAGGGGCAGTCGTGAATTCACCCCTCCACTTT
CDR3 protein: CASSQEATTGAVVNSPLHF

D gene: TRBD2
V gene: TRBV2
clone size: once
J gene: TRBJ2-1
CDR3 DNA: TGTGCCAGCAGGGCGACTAGCGGGGACAATGAGCAGTTCTTC
CDR3 protein: CASRATSGDNEQFF

D gene: TRBD1
V gene: TRBV19
clone size: .
J gene: TRBJ1-1
CDR3 DNA: TGTGCCAGTGGGGCCGGGACAGGGGGGAACACTGAAGCTTTCTTT
CDR3 protein: CASGAGTGGNTEAFF

D gene: .
V gene: TRBV5-4
clone size: .
J gene: TRBJ2-7
CDR3 DNA: TGTGCCAGCAGCTTGGTCGGTCAGGGTTTTGAGCAGTACTTC
CDR3 protein: CASSLVGQGFEQYF

D gene: TRBD2
V gene: TRBV5-1
clone size: .
J gene: TRBJ2-3
CDR3 DNA: TGCGCCAGCAGCTTGACACTAGCGGGAGTGACAGATACGCAGTATTTT
CDR3 protein: CASSLTLAGVTDTQYF

D gene: TRBD1
V gene: TRBV15
clone size: few
J gene: TRBJ2-7
CDR3 DNA: TGTGCCACCAGCACAGAACAGGGGGCGGCCGAGCAGTACTTC
CDR3 protein: CATSTEQGAAEQYF

D gene: .
V gene: TRBV19
clone size: .
J gene: TRBJ1-5
CDR3 DNA: TGTGCCAGTAGTCTCCAGGGTCACGCGGAGAATCAGCCCCAGCATTTT
CDR3 protein: CASSLQGHAENQPQHF

D gene: .
V gene: TRBV27
clone size: .
J gene: TRBJ1-1
CDR3 DNA: TGTGCCAGCAGCGGACTCAGGGGCGGGGGGGTGAACACTGAAGCTTTCTTT
CDR3 protein: CASSGLRGGGVNTEAFF

D gene: TRBD2
V gene: TRBV11-2
clone size: .
J gene: TRBJ2-3
CDR3 DNA: TGTGCCAGCAGCAACTACCTAGCGGCCTTCACAGATACGCAGTATTTT
CDR3 protein: CASSNYLAAFTDTQYF

D gene: .
V gene: TRBV9
clone size: few
J gene: TRBJ1-1
CDR3 DNA: TGTGCCAGCAGCTCGACGACTATGAACACTGAAGCTTTCTTT
CDR3 protein: CASSSTTMNTEAFF

D gene: .
V gene: TRBV21-1
clone size: .
J gene: TRBJ2-3
CDR3 DNA: TGTGCCAGCAGTACCACGGACAGGGTCTTAACAGATACGCAGTATTTT
CDR3 protein: CASSTTDRVLTDTQYF

D gene: .
V gene: TRBV6-4
clone size: .
J gene: TRBJ1-1
CDR3 DNA: TGTGCCAGCAGTCGACAGGTAGGGAACACTGAAGCTTTCTTT
CDR3 protein: CASSRQVGNTEAFF

D gene: .
V gene: TRBV29-1
clone size: .
J gene: TRBJ2-7
CDR3 DNA: TGCAGCGTTGAATCCCAGGGCTACGAGCAGTACTTC
CDR3 protein: CSVESQGYEQYF

D gene: TRBD1
V gene: TRBV5-4
clone size: .
J gene: TRBJ2-7
CDR3 DNA: TGTGCCAGCAGCTTGGGGACAGGGGGCAGGTACGAGCAGTACTTC
CDR3 protein: CASSLGTGGRYEQYF